What follows are 9 T cell receptor beta chains derived from one specimen sequenced in a study of blood T cell repertoires in COVID-19. This table comes from immunoSEQ multiplex PCR, and its TCRdb copy is limited to in-frame clones, with some not included. Counted here are around 300,000 clones, 70% to 90% occurring once; the ten biggest clones make up 2% to 2.5%. What was sequenced was PBMCs or T cells enriched from blood (not recorded which). The origin of the receptors is a woman aged 55-70 years in a cohort exposed to, infected with or recovered from COVID-19 (not recorded which).

The genes are TRBV5-1 and TRBJ2-7; 9 nucleotides line up with TRBD1. Germline values: CDR1 SGHRS, CDR2 YFSETQ. The J segment lost 0 bases and the V segment lost 0 bases, leaving 10 bases of the junction unmatched. The CDR3 consists of 18 residues. CDR3 nucleotide sequence: TGCGCCAGCAGCTTGGCCAAATCTGGGACAGGGAGCTCCTACGAGCAGTACTTC. It codes for CASSLAKSGTGSSYEQYF.

The CDR3 spells CASSPGQGGNSPLHF. The CDR3 bases are TGCGCCAGCAGCCCCGGACAGGGTGGGAATTCACCCCTCCACTTT. The chain uses TRBV5-1 and TRBJ1-6; 8 nucleotides align to TRBD1. From germline, CDR1 is SGHRS and CDR2 YFSETQ. V lost 4 bases and J lost 7; bases outside the gene matches: 7. This CDR3 spans 15 amino acids.

This rearrangement joins TRBV5-1 to TRBJ2-1; D might be TRBD1 (5 bases). The CDR3 sequence is 13 residues long. The germline CDR1 and CDR2 sequences are SGHRS and YFSETQ. With 2 bases removed from V and 5 bases from J, the gap between germline ends came to 8 bases. CDR3 nucleotides: TGCGCCAGCAGCTTCGACAGCAACAATGAGCAGTTCTTC. Encoded protein: CASSFDSNNEQFF. Together with reference TRBV5-1 and TRBJ2-1, the CDR3 gives the full variable domain: KAGVTQTPRYLIKTRGQQVTLSCSPISGHRSVSWYQQTPGQGLQFLFEYFSETQRNKGNFPGRFSGRQFSNSRSEMNVSTLELGDSALYLCASSFDSNNEQFFGPGTRLTVL.

V usage is TRBV6-5 and J usage is TRBJ2-7; D gene ambiguous. This CDR3 is built from 11 residues. The V and J ends lost 6 bases and 10 bases respectively, with 13 bases between them. CDR1 and CDR2 (germline): MNHEY, SVGAGI. Here the CDR3 DNA reads TGTGCCAGCAGAGCCGACCGTAGCCAGTACTTC. Translation: CASRADRSQYF.

J is TRBJ2-1 and V is TRBV24-1; 10 bases agree with TRBD2. Germline CDR1 KGHDR, CDR2 SFDVKD. The CDR3 is 17 amino acids. Trimming at V came to 2 bases and at J to 10 bases, leaving 13 bases not matched to a gene. The DNA for the CDR3 is TGTGCCACCAGTGATTCCGTCACCGGGACTAGCGCAACAGAGCAGTTCTTC. This translates into CATSDSVTGTSATEQFF.

This chain links TRBV11-2 with TRBJ2-3; 11 bases map to TRBD2. CDR3 length: 16 residues. With V trimmed by 5 bases and J by 4 bases, 8 bases remained unmatched. Germline V lookup: CDR1 SGHAT, CDR2 FQNNGV. The CDR3 loop reads CASSIGTSGLADTQYF. CDR3 nucleotide sequence: TGTGCCAGCAGCATCGGGACTAGCGGCCTGGCAGATACGCAGTATTTT.

The chain links TRBV2 to TRBJ2-1; 10 nucleotides line up with TRBD2. Trimming took 6 bases from V and 5 from J; bases not matched to a gene: 7. This CDR3 is built from 15 residues. The germline CDR1 and CDR2 sequences are SNHLY and FYNNEI. CDR3 sequence: CASRGAGGPHNEQFF. CDR3 bases: TGTGCCAGCAGAGGAGCGGGAGGGCCCCACAATGAGCAGTTCTTC. The full variable domain, its missing parts supplied by reference TRBV2 and TRBJ2-1, is EPEVTQTPSHQVTQMGQEVILRCVPISNHLYFYWYRQILGQKVEFLVSFYNNEISEKSEIFDDQFSVERPDGSNFTLKIRSTKLEDSAMYFCASRGAGGPHNEQFFGPGTRLTVL.

V is TRBV28 and J is TRBJ2-1; 9 positions agree with TRBD1. J was trimmed by 7 bases and V by 3 bases; bases with no gene match: 4. Germline CDR1 and CDR2: MDHEN and SYDVKM. CDR3 length equals 14 residues. The CDR3 DNA sequence: TGTGCCAGCAGTTTGGGACAGGGTGTTAATGAGCAGTTCTTC. This codes for CASSLGQGVNEQFF.

V gene TRBV5-1 combines with J gene TRBJ1-2; D is ambiguous. The CDR3 contains 14 residues. From germline, CDR1 is SGHRS and CDR2 YFSETQ. Deletions cut 0 bases from V and 4 bases from J, with 10 bases between. CDR3: CASSLEPGIYGYTF. The DNA for the CDR3 is TGCGCCAGCAGCTTGGAACCGGGTATCTATGGCTACACCTTC.